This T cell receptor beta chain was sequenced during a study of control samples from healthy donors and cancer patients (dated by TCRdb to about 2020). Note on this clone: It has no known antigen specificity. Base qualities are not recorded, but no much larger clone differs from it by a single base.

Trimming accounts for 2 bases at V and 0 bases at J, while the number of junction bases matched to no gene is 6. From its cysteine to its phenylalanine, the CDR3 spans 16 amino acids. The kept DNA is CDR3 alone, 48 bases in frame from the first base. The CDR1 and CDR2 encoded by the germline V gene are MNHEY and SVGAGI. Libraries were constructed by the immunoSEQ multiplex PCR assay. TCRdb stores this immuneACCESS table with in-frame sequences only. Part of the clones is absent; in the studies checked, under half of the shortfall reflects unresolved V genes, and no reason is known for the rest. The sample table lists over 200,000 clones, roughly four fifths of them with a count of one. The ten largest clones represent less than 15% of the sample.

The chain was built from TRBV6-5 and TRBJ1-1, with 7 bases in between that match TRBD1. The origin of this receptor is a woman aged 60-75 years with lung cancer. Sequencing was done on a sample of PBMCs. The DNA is TGTGCCAGCAGTTACGACAGGGAGAAAATGAACACTGAAGCTTTCTTT. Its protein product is CASSYDREKMNTEAFF.